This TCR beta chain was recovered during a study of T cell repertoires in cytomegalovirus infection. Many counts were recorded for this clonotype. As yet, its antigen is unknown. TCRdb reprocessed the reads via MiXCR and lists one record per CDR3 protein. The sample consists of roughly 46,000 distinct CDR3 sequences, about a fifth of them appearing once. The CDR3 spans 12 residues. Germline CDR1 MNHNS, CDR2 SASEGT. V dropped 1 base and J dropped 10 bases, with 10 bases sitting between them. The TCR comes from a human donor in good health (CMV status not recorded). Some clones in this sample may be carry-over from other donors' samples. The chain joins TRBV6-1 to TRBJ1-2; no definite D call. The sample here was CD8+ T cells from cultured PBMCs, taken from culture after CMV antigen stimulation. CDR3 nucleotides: TGTGCCAGCAGTGAAGGATTTGGTGTCTACACCTTC. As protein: CASSEGFGVYTF.